This is a list of T cell receptor beta chains from one sample in a study of monozygotic twins with inflammatory bowel disease. Each CDR3 protein gets one entry in TCRdb, which reprocessed the 5' RACE reads and gives no DNA. The sample holds over 150,000 distinct CDR3 sequences. The sequencing sample was made of blood. These receptors were obtained from a human donor with ulcerative colitis or Crohn's disease, or a healthy co-twin of an affected twin (not recorded which). CDR3s include the opening cysteine and the closing phenylalanine or tryptophan.

j_call: TRBJ2-5; v_call: TRBV11-2; cdr3_aa: CATSWVAGIQTQYF
j_call: TRBJ1-3; v_call: TRBV18; cdr3_aa: CASSPPAGGGNTIYF
j_call: TRBJ1-5; v_call: TRBV24-1; cdr3_aa: CATSDPPGEPQHF
j_call: TRBJ1-1; v_call: TRBV29-1; cdr3_aa: CSPVGVDGEAFF
j_call: TRBJ2-5; v_call: TRBV27; cdr3_aa: CASSFQGWGQETQYF
j_call: TRBJ2-2; v_call: TRBV19; cdr3_aa: CASSIKGDAGELFF
j_call: TRBJ1-6; v_call: TRBV7-2; cdr3_aa: CAGSLSPAAPGSSYNSPLHF
j_call: TRBJ1-5; v_call: TRBV6-2/TRBV6-3; cdr3_aa: CASSYSAEISNQPQHF
j_call: TRBJ1-1; v_call: TRBV29-1; cdr3_aa: CSVGVNTEAFF
j_call: TRBJ1-5; v_call: TRBV15; cdr3_aa: CATSRDLTGSRQPQHF
j_call: TRBJ1-2; v_call: TRBV24-1; cdr3_aa: CATSDGTNYGYTF
j_call: TRBJ2-3; v_call: TRBV5-1; cdr3_aa: CASSLDRGKSTDTQYF
j_call: TRBJ2-3; v_call: TRBV4-1; cdr3_aa: CASSQDPGFPTDTQYF
j_call: TRBJ2-3; v_call: TRBV10-3; cdr3_aa: CAISERSDRDTQYF
j_call: TRBJ2-1; v_call: TRBV7-9; cdr3_aa: CASSPRTGGSYNEQFF
j_call: TRBJ2-1; v_call: TRBV6-6; cdr3_aa: CASTSTGNNEQFF
j_call: TRBJ1-1; v_call: TRBV30; cdr3_aa: CAWRSGRSFTEAFF
j_call: TRBJ2-1; v_call: TRBV18; cdr3_aa: CASSPLLAGVDNEQFF
j_call: TRBJ2-5; v_call: TRBV28; cdr3_aa: CASNLDSRSFGTQYF
j_call: TRBJ1-5; v_call: TRBV27; cdr3_aa: CASSLSRTVQPQHF
j_call: TRBJ2-2; v_call: TRBV30; cdr3_aa: CAWRGSGRAPGELFF
j_call: TRBJ2-2; v_call: TRBV29-1; cdr3_aa: CGAGGAVNTGELFF
j_call: TRBJ2-5; v_call: TRBV7-6; cdr3_aa: CASSLAGAEETQYF
j_call: TRBJ1-1; v_call: TRBV5-1; cdr3_aa: CASSLAGHNTEAFF
j_call: TRBJ1-1; v_call: TRBV5-1; cdr3_aa: CASSSSGTGGYNTEAFF
j_call: TRBJ2-1; v_call: TRBV11-1; cdr3_aa: CASSLAAGGPLAYNEQFF
j_call: TRBJ2-3; v_call: TRBV5-1; cdr3_aa: CASSLFGQGGTDTQYF
j_call: TRBJ2-2; v_call: TRBV20-1; cdr3_aa: CSALISGSANTGELFF
j_call: TRBJ2-7; v_call: TRBV5-1; cdr3_aa: CASSLDLGPYYEQYF
j_call: TRBJ2-3; v_call: TRBV11-1; cdr3_aa: CASSHRTIGTDTQYF